Listed below are T cell receptor beta chains from one sample, sequenced in a study of blood T cells in healthy people across ages. TCRdb re-called the 5' RACE reads through MiXCR, storing one row per CDR3 protein. The table shows about 1.5 million distinct CDR3 sequences, with roughly 40% occurring only once. The sample was blood. The receptor set was obtained from a woman between 18 and 29 years old in good health. Each CDR3 is given with its conserved first and last residue. D genes are given only for firm matches. Expanded clones are given a class, and other clones once, few, many or no size at all.

abundance: few; j_gene: TRBJ1-1; d_gene: .; v_gene: TRBV25-1; CDR3nt: TGTGCCAGCAGTGGACAAGGGACAAACACTGAAGCTTTCTTT; CDR3aa: CASSGQGTNTEAFF
abundance: .; j_gene: TRBJ2-7; d_gene: .; v_gene: TRBV7-9; CDR3nt: TGTGCCAGCAGCTTAGGGGAGGGGGTCCAGTACTTC; CDR3aa: CASSLGEGVQYF
abundance: once; j_gene: TRBJ2-1; d_gene: TRBD2; v_gene: TRBV18; CDR3nt: TGTGCCAGCTCACCCCGGACTAGCGGGTACTCCTACAATGAGCAGTTCTTC; CDR3aa: CASSPRTSGYSYNEQFF
abundance: few; j_gene: TRBJ2-4; d_gene: .; v_gene: TRBV6-6; CDR3nt: TGTGCCAGCAATTCGGACATCTTAGCCAAAAACATTCAGTACTTC; CDR3aa: CASNSDILAKNIQYF
abundance: few; j_gene: TRBJ2-3; d_gene: TRBD1; v_gene: TRBV12-3/TRBV12-4; CDR3nt: TGTGCCAGCAGTAACAGGGGGGCGATAGATACGCAGTATTTT; CDR3aa: CASSNRGAIDTQYF
abundance: .; j_gene: TRBJ2-7; d_gene: .; v_gene: TRBV7-2; CDR3nt: TGTGCCAGCGGCGCAGGGGGGGTAGTTATGCGGGATGTCGGTAATGAGCAGTACTTC; CDR3aa: CASGAGGVVMRDVGNEQYF
abundance: few; j_gene: TRBJ1-1; d_gene: TRBD1; v_gene: TRBV6-6; CDR3nt: TGTGCCAGCAGTTACTCGACGGGCAGGGGGTTGGGTGAAGCTTTCTTT; CDR3aa: CASSYSTGRGLGEAFF
abundance: .; j_gene: TRBJ2-7; d_gene: TRBD1; v_gene: TRBV7-2; CDR3nt: TGTGCCAGCAGCTTTTTGGTGGGACAGGGACCCTACGAGCAGTACTTC; CDR3aa: CASSFLVGQGPYEQYF
abundance: .; j_gene: TRBJ2-7; d_gene: TRBD2; v_gene: TRBV6-5; CDR3nt: TGTGCCAGCAGTTACCGTAGCGGGGGTGGCTACAACGAGCAGTACTTC; CDR3aa: CASSYRSGGGYNEQYF
abundance: few; j_gene: TRBJ1-5; d_gene: TRBD1; v_gene: TRBV7-2; CDR3nt: TGTGCCAGCAGCTTAGTGGGACAGGGGATACAGCCCCAGCATTTT; CDR3aa: CASSLVGQGIQPQHF
abundance: many; j_gene: TRBJ2-5; d_gene: .; v_gene: TRBV29-1; CDR3nt: TGCAGCGCGAAGACAGAGACCCAGTACTTC; CDR3aa: CSAKTETQYF
abundance: .; j_gene: TRBJ1-4; d_gene: .; v_gene: TRBV7-9; CDR3nt: TGTGCCAGCAGCTTAGGCAGCATTACAACTAATGAAAAACTGTTTTTT; CDR3aa: CASSLGSITTNEKLFF
abundance: .; j_gene: TRBJ1-2; d_gene: TRBD1; v_gene: TRBV20-1; CDR3nt: TGCAGTGCTAGTTCGGCGGAGTCCGGGACAGCGACCTATGGCTACACCTTC; CDR3aa: CSASSAESGTATYGYTF
abundance: .; j_gene: TRBJ1-6; d_gene: .; v_gene: TRBV5-5; CDR3nt: TGTGCCAGCAGCTGGGCCGGGACGGAGAATTCACCCCCCCACTTT; CDR3aa: CASSWAGTENSPPHF
abundance: .; j_gene: TRBJ2-7; d_gene: .; v_gene: TRBV7-2; CDR3nt: TGTGCCAGCAGACGGCAGGAGCGGTCCTACGAGCAGTACTTC; CDR3aa: CASRRQERSYEQYF
abundance: .; j_gene: TRBJ2-2; d_gene: .; v_gene: TRBV12-3/TRBV12-4; CDR3nt: TGTGCCAGCAGTTTCATCCCAGACGTGAACACCGGGGAGCTGTTTTTT; CDR3aa: CASSFIPDVNTGELFF
abundance: few; j_gene: TRBJ2-2; d_gene: .; v_gene: TRBV21-1; CDR3nt: TGTGCCAGCATACCTGGGACAGACACCGGGGAGCTGTTTTTT; CDR3aa: CASIPGTDTGELFF
abundance: .; j_gene: TRBJ2-1; d_gene: .; v_gene: TRBV21-1; CDR3nt: TGTGCCAGCAGCAAAGTTTGTTTCTCCGGACTGCCTACACGCTGTCGACCCAATGAGCAGTTCTTC; CDR3aa: CASSKVCFSGLPTRCRPNEQFF
abundance: .; j_gene: TRBJ2-1; d_gene: TRBD2; v_gene: TRBV5-1; CDR3nt: TGCGCCAGCAGCCTTCGAGCGGGGGGGCCTTTGTCAAATGAGCAGTTCTTC; CDR3aa: CASSLRAGGPLSNEQFF
abundance: .; j_gene: TRBJ2-7; d_gene: TRBD2; v_gene: TRBV6-4; CDR3nt: TGTGCCAGCAGTGACGGGATGGGGGAGGGACACGAGCAGTACTTC; CDR3aa: CASSDGMGEGHEQYF
abundance: .; j_gene: TRBJ2-4; d_gene: .; v_gene: TRBV20-1; CDR3nt: TGCAGTGTCGAAGGGCTAGGAAACATTCAGTACTTC; CDR3aa: CSVEGLGNIQYF
abundance: .; j_gene: TRBJ1-5; d_gene: .; v_gene: TRBV12-3/TRBV12-4; CDR3nt: TGTGCCAGCAGCCCGGGGGATGTCGGCAATCAGCCCCAGCATTTT; CDR3aa: CASSPGDVGNQPQHF
abundance: .; j_gene: TRBJ1-2; d_gene: .; v_gene: TRBV5-1; CDR3nt: TGCGCCAGCAGCTGGAACCTACAGGGTGAGGAGAATGGCTACACCTTC; CDR3aa: CASSWNLQGEENGYTF
abundance: .; j_gene: TRBJ2-2; d_gene: .; v_gene: TRBV21-1; CDR3nt: TGTGCCAGCAGTCCTCCGGACTCAAGACTGACCGGGGAGCTGTTTTTT; CDR3aa: CASSPPDSRLTGELFF
abundance: .; j_gene: TRBJ2-3; d_gene: TRBD2; v_gene: TRBV20-1; CDR3nt: TGCAGTGCGAGAGCATCAATAGCGGGGGGCACAGATACGCAGTATTTT; CDR3aa: CSARASIAGGTDTQYF
abundance: .; j_gene: TRBJ1-5; d_gene: TRBD1; v_gene: TRBV2; CDR3nt: TGTGCCAGCAGTTGGACAGGGGTCAATCAGCCCCAGCATTTT; CDR3aa: CASSWTGVNQPQHF
abundance: .; j_gene: TRBJ2-3; d_gene: .; v_gene: TRBV27; CDR3nt: TGTGCCAGCAGGGGGGCAGGAGTTAGCACAGATACGCAGTATTTT; CDR3aa: CASRGAGVSTDTQYF
abundance: .; j_gene: TRBJ2-5; d_gene: .; v_gene: TRBV7-2; CDR3nt: TGTGCCAGCAGCCGGGGGGCGGGAGAGACCCAGTACTTC; CDR3aa: CASSRGAGETQYF
abundance: .; j_gene: TRBJ2-3; d_gene: .; v_gene: TRBV5-1; CDR3nt: TGCGCCAGCAGCGGCGCCGGGACTTTCCCCCCAAACTACCCAACAGATACGCAGTATTTT; CDR3aa: CASSGAGTFPPNYPTDTQYF
abundance: few; j_gene: TRBJ1-5; d_gene: .; v_gene: TRBV21-1; CDR3nt: TGTGCCAGCAGCAAAGGGTCCGGGTGCCCCCTCCAGCCCCAGCATTTT; CDR3aa: CASSKGSGCPLQPQHF
abundance: once; j_gene: TRBJ1-4; d_gene: .; v_gene: TRBV27; CDR3nt: TGTGCCAGCAGCGACCTTGGGACAAGGGAAAAACTGTTTTTT; CDR3aa: CASSDLGTREKLFF
abundance: few; j_gene: TRBJ1-2; d_gene: TRBD1; v_gene: TRBV7-9; CDR3nt: TGTGCCAGCAGCTCTACTCCTGGGACAGGAACTAACTATGGCTACACCTTC; CDR3aa: CASSSTPGTGTNYGYTF
abundance: few; j_gene: TRBJ2-5; d_gene: .; v_gene: TRBV20-1; CDR3nt: TGCAGTGCTAGCCGGACAGCCCAAGAGACCCAGTACTTC; CDR3aa: CSASRTAQETQYF
abundance: few; j_gene: TRBJ2-3; d_gene: TRBD2; v_gene: TRBV6-1; CDR3nt: TGTGCCAGCGGAGCGGGGGGCACCACAGATACGCAGTATTTT; CDR3aa: CASGAGGTTDTQYF
abundance: .; j_gene: TRBJ2-5; d_gene: .; v_gene: TRBV20-1; CDR3nt: TGCAGTGCTAGAGCGCAGGGGGGGAGGGAGCAGTACTTC; CDR3aa: CSARAQGGREQYF
abundance: few; j_gene: TRBJ2-5; d_gene: .; v_gene: TRBV20-1; CDR3nt: TGCAGTGCTACAGGATCCGTTGGGACCCAGTACTTC; CDR3aa: CSATGSVGTQYF
abundance: .; j_gene: TRBJ2-7; d_gene: TRBD2; v_gene: TRBV12-3/TRBV12-4; CDR3nt: TGTGCCAGCAGTTGGTCTAGCGGGACCTACGAGCAGTACTTC; CDR3aa: CASSWSSGTYEQYF
abundance: .; j_gene: TRBJ1-4; d_gene: .; v_gene: TRBV7-9; CDR3nt: TGTGTCAGTCCAGCAACGACACATAATGAAAAACTGTTTTTT; CDR3aa: CVSPATTHNEKLFF
abundance: .; j_gene: TRBJ2-5; d_gene: TRBD2; v_gene: TRBV7-2; CDR3nt: TGTGCCAGCAGCTCCGGGACTAGCGGGAGGTGGGCCCAGTACTTC; CDR3aa: CASSSGTSGRWAQYF
abundance: .; j_gene: TRBJ2-7; d_gene: .; v_gene: TRBV6-1; CDR3nt: TGCGCCAGCAGTGCGCAGTACTTTCCCTACGAGCAGTACTTC; CDR3aa: CASSAQYFPYEQYF
abundance: .; j_gene: TRBJ2-1; d_gene: .; v_gene: TRBV7-9; CDR3nt: TGTGCCAGCAGCCGTTCCGGGGATGAGCAGTTCTTC; CDR3aa: CASSRSGDEQFF
abundance: few; j_gene: TRBJ2-1; d_gene: .; v_gene: TRBV29-1; CDR3nt: TGCAGCGTTACTGGTACAGCTCGTGACAATGAGCAGTTCTTC; CDR3aa: CSVTGTARDNEQFF
abundance: .; j_gene: TRBJ2-7; d_gene: .; v_gene: TRBV3-1; CDR3nt: TGTGCCAGCAGCCGGGACGCCCTCTACGAGCAGTACTTC; CDR3aa: CASSRDALYEQYF
abundance: .; j_gene: TRBJ2-1; d_gene: .; v_gene: TRBV5-1; CDR3nt: TGCGCCAGCAGCTTGGCTTGGGGTTTTGAGCAGTTCTTC; CDR3aa: CASSLAWGFEQFF
abundance: .; j_gene: TRBJ2-2; d_gene: TRBD2; v_gene: TRBV2; CDR3nt: TGTGCCAGCAAGGCGACGAGCGGGAGACTTGGCGGGGAGCTGTTTTTT; CDR3aa: CASKATSGRLGGELFF
abundance: .; j_gene: TRBJ1-1; d_gene: TRBD1; v_gene: TRBV7-9; CDR3nt: TGTGCCAACAGCCCCCAACAGACAGGGGGGTACACTGAAGCTTTCTTT; CDR3aa: CANSPQQTGGYTEAFF
abundance: few; j_gene: TRBJ1-2; d_gene: .; v_gene: TRBV20-1; CDR3nt: TGCAGTGCTAGAGATTCCAGGCCAGCTAACTATGGCTACACCTTC; CDR3aa: CSARDSRPANYGYTF
abundance: few; j_gene: TRBJ2-3; d_gene: TRBD1; v_gene: TRBV25-1; CDR3nt: TGTGCCAGCAGTCCCGGGACAGGGGTTGCAGATACGCAGTATTTT; CDR3aa: CASSPGTGVADTQYF
abundance: once; j_gene: TRBJ1-1; d_gene: TRBD1; v_gene: TRBV3-1; CDR3nt: TGTGCCAGCAGCCACAAGGGGGCGAAGAACACTGAAGCTTTCTTT; CDR3aa: CASSHKGAKNTEAFF
abundance: .; j_gene: TRBJ1-4; d_gene: .; v_gene: TRBV4-1; CDR3nt: TGCGCCAGCAGCCAGCTCGGGGGGGAAAATGAAAAACTGTTTTTT; CDR3aa: CASSQLGGENEKLFF
abundance: .; j_gene: TRBJ2-5; d_gene: .; v_gene: TRBV10-3; CDR3nt: TGTGCCATCAGTGCCACAGAGACCGGCGAGACCCAGTACTTC; CDR3aa: CAISATETGETQYF
abundance: few; j_gene: TRBJ2-5; d_gene: TRBD2; v_gene: TRBV4-2; CDR3nt: TGTGCCAGCAGCCGCGTAGCGGGAGGGGAAGAGACCCAGTACTTC; CDR3aa: CASSRVAGGEETQYF
abundance: .; j_gene: TRBJ2-5; d_gene: .; v_gene: TRBV2; CDR3nt: TGTGCCAGCGGCGGAGAGGGCCAGACCCAGTACTTC; CDR3aa: CASGGEGQTQYF
abundance: .; j_gene: TRBJ2-2; d_gene: TRBD2; v_gene: TRBV20-1; CDR3nt: TGCAGTGCTAGAGATAAGACTAGCGGGTTCACCGGGGAGCCGTTTTTT; CDR3aa: CSARDKTSGFTGEPFF